The T cell receptor beta chain under discussion was sequenced for a study of T cell responses to AZD1222 COVID-19 vaccine. Findings and caveats of the study: Targeting of unmutated variant regions was reportedly seen in nearly half of spike-specific TCRs. The donor cohort was predominantly white British with a female majority, and clonal diversity may have been underestimated. AZD1222 recipients seropositive at baseline numbered only six or seven.

To note about this clone: Its matching antigen is unknown.

J lost 8 bases, V lost 6 bases, and 8 bases had no gene match. Germline V lookup: CDR1 MNHEY, CDR2 SVGAGI. This CDR3 has 13 residues. TCRdb's copy holds only in-frame clones and misses some; the assay was immunoSEQ multiplex PCR. The data hold over 110,000 clones, with about nine tenths observed a single time. This receptor was taken from an adult who received the AZD1222 COVID-19 vaccine. The sequenced sample was peripheral blood, obtained 28 days after the second AZD1222 dose. The chain carries TRBV6-5 and TRBJ1-2; 8 bases align to TRBD1. The CDR3: CASRATGERGYTF. The DNA of the CDR3 is TGTGCCAGCAGAGCGACAGGGGAGAGGGGCTACACCTTC.